Listed below are T cell receptor beta chains from one sample, sequenced in a study of blood T cell repertoires in COVID-19. Using immunoSEQ multiplex PCR, the repertoire was profiled, and TCRdb retains in-frame clones only, with some absent. The sample includes about 23,000 clones, over 75% of them seen just once. Sequenced input: peripheral blood. The receptors were sampled from a man aged 65 to 79 in a cohort sampled during active COVID-19. The CDR3 runs from the conserved cysteine through the conserved F or W. Fields, in order: J gene, V gene, D gene, CDR3 length, clone size, CDR3 protein, CDR3 DNA. D genes are given only for firm matches. The size of a clone is reported for some rows only, either as once, few or many, or as a class for expanded clones.

TRBJ2-1 | TRBV7-9 | TRBD2 | 13 | - | CASSQIAGRKQFF | TGTGCCAGCAGTCAAATAGCGGGGCGAAAGCAGTTCTTC
TRBJ2-6 | TRBV4-1 | - | 16 | - | CASSQDRSSGANVLTF | TGCGCCAGCAGCCAAGACCGTAGCTCTGGGGCCAACGTCCTGACTTTC
TRBJ2-3 | TRBV7-9 | TRBD1 | 15 | - | CASSRTGLVTDTQYF | TGTGCCAGCAGTCGGACAGGGTTGGTGACAGATACGCAGTATTTT
TRBJ1-3 | TRBV24-1 | TRBD1 | 15 | - | CATSDFWDRVNTIYF | TGTGCCACCAGTGATTTCTGGGACAGGGTTAACACCATATATTTT
TRBJ2-2 | TRBV11-3 | TRBD1 | 15 | - | CASGPGQPGTGELFF | TGTGCCAGCGGTCCGGGACAGCCCGGCACCGGGGAGCTGTTTTTT
TRBJ1-3 | TRBV6-5 | - | 15 | - | CASRRKRGPGNTIYF | TGTGCCAGCAGACGCAAGCGGGGCCCTGGAAACACCATATATTTT
TRBJ1-2 | TRBV19 | TRBD1 | 15 | - | CASGDRGSNNYGYTF | TGTGCCAGTGGGGACAGAGGTTCAAATAACTATGGCTACACCTTC
TRBJ2-5 | TRBV19 | - | 15 | - | CASRLVGGRKETQYF | TGTGCCAGTAGGCTCGTGGGAGGACGTAAAGAGACCCAGTACTTC
TRBJ1-5 | TRBV28 | TRBD1 | 15 | few | CASRRTGGGNQPQHF | TGTGCCAGCAGGAGGACAGGCGGCGGCAATCAGCCCCAGCATTTT
TRBJ2-7 | TRBV14 | - | 15 | - | CASSQAAPGGREQYF | TGTGCCAGCAGCCAAGCGGCGCCAGGAGGAAGGGAGCAGTACTTC
TRBJ2-1 | TRBV24-1 | TRBD1 | 13 | - | CATSDPGGNEQFF | TGTGCCACCAGTGACCCAGGGGGCAATGAGCAGTTCTTC
TRBJ2-4 | TRBV3-1/TRBV3-2 | TRBD2 | 15 | - | CASSQGDSGRFIQYF | TGTGCCAGCAGCCAAGGGGATAGCGGGAGGTTCATTCAGTACTTC
TRBJ2-4 | TRBV27 | TRBD2 | 19 | - | CASSPQTSGRATAKNIQYF | TGTGCCAGCAGTCCTCAGACTAGCGGGAGGGCCACAGCCAAAAACATTCAGTACTTC
TRBJ2-6 | TRBV7-3 | TRBD2 | 18 | - | CASSSGTSGGRGANVLTF | TGTGCCAGCAGCTCCGGGACTAGCGGGGGGCGTGGGGCCAACGTCCTGACTTTC
TRBJ1-1 | TRBV7-9 | - | 13 | - | CASSLPRDDEAFF | TGTGCCAGCAGCCTCCCCCGGGATGATGAAGCTTTCTTT
TRBJ2-7 | TRBV7-2 | - | 14 | - | CASSSSTYPYEQYF | TGTGCCAGCAGCTCATCTACTTACCCTTACGAGCAGTACTTC
TRBJ2-2 | TRBV10-3 | TRBD2 | 15 | - | CAIGGLAGNTGELFF | TGTGCCATCGGGGGACTAGCGGGAAACACCGGGGAGCTGTTTTTT
TRBJ2-2 | TRBV5-1 | - | 15 | - | CASSLEGREGGELFF | TGCGCCAGCAGCTTGGAGGGCAGGGAAGGCGGGGAGCTGTTTTTT
TRBJ2-5 | TRBV5-6 | TRBD2 | 15 | - | CASRRYSGSGGTQYF | TGTGCCAGCAGACGATATAGCGGGTCGGGTGGGACCCAGTACTTC
TRBJ2-1 | TRBV7-2 | - | 13 | few | CASSRSSYNEQFF | TGTGCCAGCTCAAGGAGCTCCTACAATGAGCAGTTCTTC
TRBJ2-3 | TRBV19 | - | 15 | - | CASRSPGGQRDTQYF | TGTGCCAGTAGATCTCCAGGGGGGCAGAGAGATACGCAGTATTTT
TRBJ2-2 | TRBV27 | TRBD2 | 15 | - | CASSLGRERERELFF | TGTGCCAGCAGTTTAGGGCGGGAGAGGGAGAGGGAGCTGTTTTTT
TRBJ2-1 | TRBV7-2 | - | 15 | - | CASSLAGASYNEQFF | TGTGCCAGCAGCTTAGCAGGGGCCTCCTACAATGAGCAGTTCTTC
TRBJ2-3 | TRBV5-4 | TRBD2 | 18 | - | CASSPGSSGSSSTDTQYF | TGTGCCAGCAGCCCAGGGTCTAGCGGAAGTTCTAGCACAGATACGCAGTATTTT
TRBJ2-5 | TRBV5-4 | - | 13 | - | CASSIQGRETQYF | TGTGCCAGCAGCATACAGGGCCGAGAGACCCAGTACTTC
TRBJ2-1 | TRBV24-1 | - | 16 | - | CATSDPSGVISNEQFF | TGTGCCACCAGTGATCCCTCGGGAGTAATCAGCAATGAGCAGTTCTTC
TRBJ2-7 | TRBV7-2 | TRBD1 | 15 | - | CASSTRTGAAREQYF | TGTGCCAGCAGCACCCGGACAGGGGCCGCCAGGGAGCAGTACTTC
TRBJ1-2 | TRBV7-9 | - | 13 | few | CASSFHRDDGYTF | TGTGCCAGCAGCTTCCACAGGGACGATGGCTACACCTTC
TRBJ2-1 | TRBV19 | - | 14 | - | CASSTWEYSNEQFF | TGTGCCAGTAGTACGTGGGAGTATAGCAATGAGCAGTTCTTC
TRBJ1-6 | TRBV5-5 | TRBD1 | 15 | - | CASSSGTGNNSPLHF | TGTGCCAGCAGCTCCGGGACAGGGAATAATTCACCCCTCCACTTT
TRBJ2-1 | TRBV29-1 | TRBD1 | 14 | - | CSVAPQGAGGEQFF | TGCAGCGTTGCCCCACAGGGGGCAGGGGGTGAGCAGTTCTTC
TRBJ2-5 | TRBV18 | TRBD1 | 15 | - | CASSQNRGAQETQYF | TGTGCCAGCTCACAAAACAGGGGGGCTCAAGAGACCCAGTACTTC
TRBJ1-1 | TRBV7-3 | - | 15 | - | CASSLMGGGNTEAFF | TGTGCCAGCAGCTTAATGGGAGGAGGGAACACTGAAGCTTTCTTT
TRBJ1-5 | TRBV5-1 | - | 14 | - | CASSPGLINQPQHF | TGCGCCAGCAGCCCTGGACTGATCAATCAGCCCCAGCATTTT
TRBJ1-2 | TRBV19 | - | 11 | - | CASSGLRGYTF | TGTGCCAGTAGCGGTCTCAGGGGCTACACCTTC
TRBJ2-5 | TRBV18 | TRBD1 | 13 | - | CASSSDRVETQYF | TGTGCCAGCTCATCAGACAGGGTAGAGACCCAGTACTTC
TRBJ1-5 | TRBV4-1 | - | 16 | - | CASSQVRRAGNQPQHF | TGCGCCAGCAGCCAAGTCAGGAGGGCCGGCAATCAGCCCCAGCATTTT
TRBJ2-4 | TRBV7-9 | - | 15 | - | CASSLAGTGDGIQYF | TGTGCCAGCAGTCTAGCGGGGACAGGGGATGGCATTCAGTACTTC
TRBJ2-4 | TRBV11-1 | TRBD1 | 14 | - | CASSDRDRANIQYF | TGTGCCAGCAGCGACCGGGACAGGGCGAACATTCAGTACTTC
TRBJ1-1 | TRBV6-5 | - | 13 | - | CASSPGMNTEAFF | TGTGCCAGCAGTCCAGGGATGAACACTGAAGCTTTCTTT
TRBJ1-5 | TRBV24-1 | - | 16 | - | CATSDSRVRGNQPQHF | TGTGCCACCAGTGATTCCAGGGTACGGGGCAATCAGCCCCAGCATTTT
TRBJ2-1 | TRBV7-6 | TRBD1 | 16 | - | CASRYGRDSSYNEQFF | TGTGCCAGCAGATACGGCCGGGACAGCTCCTACAATGAGCAGTTCTTC
TRBJ1-2 | TRBV6-1 | TRBD1 | 14 | few | CASSESRGPYGYTF | TGTGCCAGCAGTGAAAGCAGGGGGCCCTATGGCTACACCTTC
TRBJ2-4 | TRBV28 | TRBD2 | 17 | - | CASSLSPSGRAKNIQYF | TGTGCCAGCAGTCTTTCCCCTAGCGGGAGAGCCAAAAACATTCAGTACTTC
TRBJ2-3 | TRBV5-1 | TRBD1 | 15 | - | CASSLSWDRGSTQYF | TGCGCCAGCAGCTTGTCGTGGGACAGGGGTTCTACGCAGTATTTT
TRBJ1-5 | TRBV28 | TRBD1 | 16 | - | CASSPSLRGRGQPQHF | TGTGCCAGCAGTCCCAGCCTCAGGGGGCGAGGGCAGCCCCAGCATTTT
TRBJ1-5 | TRBV6-1 | - | 14 | - | CASSESEPGQPQHF | TGTGCCAGCAGTGAAAGTGAACCCGGGCAGCCCCAGCATTTT
TRBJ2-7 | TRBV24-1 | - | 13 | - | CATSDPPDYQQYF | TGTGCCACCAGTGATCCCCCTGACTATCAGCAGTACTTC
TRBJ1-6 | TRBV11-3 | - | 14 | - | CASSLVFQAPPLHF | TGTGCCAGCAGCTTAGTCTTCCAGGCGCCACCCCTCCACTTT
TRBJ1-5 | TRBV19 | TRBD1 | 15 | - | CASTGQVISNQPQHF | TGTGCCAGCACCGGACAGGTCATTAGCAATCAGCCCCAGCATTTT
TRBJ2-5 | TRBV4-3 | TRBD2 | 15 | - | CASSTGLAGGETQYF | TGCGCCAGCAGCACGGGACTAGCTGGGGGAGAGACCCAGTACTTC
TRBJ1-4 | TRBV5-1 | TRBD1 | 14 | few | CASSLVQGDEKLFF | TGCGCCAGCAGCTTGGTCCAGGGGGATGAAAAACTGTTTTTT
TRBJ1-1 | TRBV10-3 | - | 14 | - | CAIKTATMNTEAFF | TGTGCCATCAAGACAGCGACCATGAACACTGAAGCTTTCTTT
TRBJ1-6 | TRBV5-4 | - | 14 | - | CASSLAAGASPLHF | TGTGCCAGCAGCTTGGCGGCAGGGGCTTCACCCCTCCACTTT
TRBJ2-7 | TRBV6-5 | TRBD1 | 14 | few | CASSYSGGGYEQYF | TGTGCCAGCAGTTACTCAGGGGGCGGCTACGAGCAGTACTTC
TRBJ1-2 | TRBV21-1 | - | 13 | - | CASSRRQGRGYTF | TGTGCCAGCAGCAGGCGACAGGGACGTGGCTACACCTTC
TRBJ2-1 | TRBV10-3 | - | 13 | - | CASYRPEYNEQFF | TGTGCCAGCTACCGACCGGAGTACAATGAGCAGTTCTTC